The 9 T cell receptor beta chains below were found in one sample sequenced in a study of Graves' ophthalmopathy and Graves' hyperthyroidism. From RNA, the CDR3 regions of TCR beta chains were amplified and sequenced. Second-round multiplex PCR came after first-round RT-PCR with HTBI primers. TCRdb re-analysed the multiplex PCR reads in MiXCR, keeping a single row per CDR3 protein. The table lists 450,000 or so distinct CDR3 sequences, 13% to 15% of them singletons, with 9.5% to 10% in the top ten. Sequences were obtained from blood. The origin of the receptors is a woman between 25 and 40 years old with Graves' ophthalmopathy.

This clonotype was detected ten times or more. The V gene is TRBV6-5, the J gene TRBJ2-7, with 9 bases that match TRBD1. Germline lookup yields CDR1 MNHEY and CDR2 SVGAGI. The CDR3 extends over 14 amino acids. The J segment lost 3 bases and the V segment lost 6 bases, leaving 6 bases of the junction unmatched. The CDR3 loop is CASRVGQGSYEQYF. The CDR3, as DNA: TGTGCCAGCAGGGTGGGACAGGGTAGCTACGAGCAGTACTTC.

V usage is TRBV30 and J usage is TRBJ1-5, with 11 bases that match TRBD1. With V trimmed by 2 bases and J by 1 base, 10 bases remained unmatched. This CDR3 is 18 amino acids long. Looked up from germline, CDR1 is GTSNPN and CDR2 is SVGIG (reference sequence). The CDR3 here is CAWSHGQGASYSNQPQHF. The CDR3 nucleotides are TGTGCCTGGAGTCACGGACAGGGGGCGAGTTACAGCAATCAGCCCCAGCATTTT. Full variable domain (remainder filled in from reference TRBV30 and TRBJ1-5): SQTIHQWPATLVQPVGSPLSLECTVEGTSNPNLYWYRQAAGRGLQLLFYSVGIGQISSEVPQNLSASRPQDRQFILSSKKLLLSDSGFYLCAWSHGQGASYSNQPQHFGDGTRLSIL.

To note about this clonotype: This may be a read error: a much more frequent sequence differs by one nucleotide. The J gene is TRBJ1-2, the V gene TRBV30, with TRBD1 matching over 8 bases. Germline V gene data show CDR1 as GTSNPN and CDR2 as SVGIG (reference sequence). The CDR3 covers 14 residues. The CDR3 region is CAWCVAGGGYGYTF. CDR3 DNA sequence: TGTGCCTGGTGTGTGGCAGGGGGCGGATATGGCTACACCTTC.

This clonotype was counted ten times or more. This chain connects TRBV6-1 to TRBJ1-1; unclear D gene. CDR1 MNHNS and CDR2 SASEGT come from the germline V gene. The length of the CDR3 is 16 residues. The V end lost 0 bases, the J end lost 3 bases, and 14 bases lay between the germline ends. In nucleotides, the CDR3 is TGTGCCAGCAGTGAAGCTCCGGGCTACGCGGACACTGAAGCTTTCTTT. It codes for CASSEAPGYADTEAFF.

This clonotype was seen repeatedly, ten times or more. Here the CDR3 DNA reads TGTGCCAGCAGTTTTCCCCAGGGAAAGCATTCACCCCTCCACTTT. Translated: CASSFPQGKHSPLHF. This chain uses TRBV28 with TRBJ1-6; TRBD1 is a possible D gene (5 bases). V was trimmed by 3 bases and J by 8 bases, leaving 14 bases between them. Per germline, CDR1 MDHEN and CDR2 SYDVKM. This CDR3 is 15 amino acids long.

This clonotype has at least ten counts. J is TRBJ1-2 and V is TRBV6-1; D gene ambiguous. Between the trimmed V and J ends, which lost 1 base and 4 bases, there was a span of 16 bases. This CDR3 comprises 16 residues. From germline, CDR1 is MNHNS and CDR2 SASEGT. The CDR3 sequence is CASSEGPGRGIYGYTF. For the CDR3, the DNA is TGTGCCAGCAGTGAAGGCCCCGGTCGAGGAATCTATGGCTACACCTTC.

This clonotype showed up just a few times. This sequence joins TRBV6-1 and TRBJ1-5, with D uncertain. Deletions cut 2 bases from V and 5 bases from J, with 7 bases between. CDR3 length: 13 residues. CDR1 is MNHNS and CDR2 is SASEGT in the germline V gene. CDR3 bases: TGTGCCAGCAGTGAATTTATTGATCAGCCCCAGCATTTT. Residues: CASSEFIDQPQHF.

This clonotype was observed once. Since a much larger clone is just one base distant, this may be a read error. DNA of the CDR3: TGTGCCAGCAGTCCGACGGCAGGGACTAACTATGGCCACACCTTC. Translation gives CASSPTAGTNYGHTF. V gene TRBV28 combines with J gene TRBJ1-2; D possibly corresponds to TRBD1 (5 bases). This CDR3 is built from 15 residues. Germline V gene sequence: CDR1 MDHEN, CDR2 SYDVKM.

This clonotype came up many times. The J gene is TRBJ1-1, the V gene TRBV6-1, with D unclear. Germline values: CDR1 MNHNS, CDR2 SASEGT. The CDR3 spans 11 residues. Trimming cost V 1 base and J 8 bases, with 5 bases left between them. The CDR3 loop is CASSEVVEAFF. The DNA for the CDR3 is TGTGCCAGCAGTGAAGTGGTAGAAGCTTTCTTT.